This T cell receptor (beta chain) is drawn from a study of T cell responses to AZD1222 COVID-19 vaccine. Notes on the study in general: In a largely white British group with more females than males, clonal diversity was possibly underestimated. Reportedly, nearly half the spike-specific TCRs target unmutated variant regions.

V was cut by 7 bases and J by 0 bases, with 15 bases left in between. This CDR3 region has 15 residues. The germline V gene has CDR1 LNHDA and CDR2 SQIVND (reference sequence). Turning to this clone: Antigen specificity is unknown.

Some clones are missing from TCRdb's copy, which holds only in-frame ones; the method was immunoSEQ multiplex PCR. The table includes approximately 160,000 clones, approximately 88% detected once. The sequence derives from an adult in good health. Sequenced material: peripheral blood, taken on day 0 of AZD1222 vaccination. This chain connects TRBV19 to TRBJ1-1; D is possibly TRBD1 (6 bases). CDR3 in DNA: TGTGCCAGTACCCCAGGGGCAACTATGAACACTGAAGCTTTCTTT. This gives the protein CASTPGATMNTEAFF.